The present T cell receptor (beta chain) was sequenced within a study of blood T cell repertoires in COVID-19 (dated by TCRdb to about 2020). Regarding the study in general: Samples covering the acute and convalescent phases of COVID-19 were provided by collaborators in the United States, Italy and Spain. Where HLA class I and class II types were available, the types were taken from metadata supplied by the sample provider, not from assay-based typing. Sample metadata almost always included a de-identified subject ID, COVID-19 status, age in years and sex. The material from the prospective study consisted of cDNA or gDNA derived from T cells, B-cell-depleted T cells, or PBMCs. A freely available public database, intended as a resource for researchers studying the immune response to SARS-CoV-2, is where the repertoires were released. The samples were drawn from the first 160 participants of the ongoing ImmuneRACE study and from some 1,300 subjects provided by 6 global collaborators. Deeply sampled blood TCRbeta repertoires from subjects exposed to, actively infected with, or recovered from COVID-19 were included in the dataset. Broad study findings and their caveats: The quantity of clinical and demographic metadata differed by source and by participant and was supplied without curation.

Participants in the prospective study were enrolled through a virtual design, were aged roughly 18 to 100 years, and lived in roughly 25 United States geographic areas. To assign participants to cohorts, the prospective study relied on clinical history that participants themselves reported in a screening survey and a study questionnaire. ImmuneRACE Cohort 3 recovered participants were defined by two consecutive negative NP/OP PCR tests, healthcare professional clearance, or symptom resolution. In the prospective study, mobile phlebotomists collected whole blood, serum and a nasopharyngeal or oropharyngeal swab from each participant. Participants in the prospective study had the option to provide additional blood draws and questionnaires over a roughly 2-month period. Before DNA extraction, blood samples from the prospective study were shipped at room temperature or frozen. Note on this clone: What antigen it recognizes has not been identified. No quality values exist for individual bases; no much larger clone is one base distant.

The immunoSEQ Assay, a bias-controlled multiplex PCR, was used to amplify TCRbeta CDR3 regions from genomic DNA. The original pipeline was this. Within the assay, amplification of reference gene primers was used to estimate how many nucleated cells each sample contained. To quantify the absolute abundance of each unique TCRbeta CDR3 rearrangement, sequence reads were collapsed and filtered. For each sample, productive Simpson clonality was calculated as the square root of Simpson's diversity index over productive rearrangements. In its TCRdb copy, this immuneACCESS table keeps in-frame sequences only and misses some clones. Where compared with another copy, unresolved V genes explain less than half of these, and the others have no known cause. Clone size and the V and J calls come from that table; the DNA yielded D and trimming. The sample records 140,000 to 150,000 clones, around 86% of which are singletons. The top ten hold around 11% of the sample.

In the germline V gene, CDR1 corresponds to MNHEY and CDR2 to SVGAGI. Taken from cysteine to phenylalanine, the CDR3 has 14 residues. Kept here is only the CDR3 DNA, which spans 42 bases and is read in frame from base 1. Trimming accounts for 6 bases at V and 1 base at J, while the number of junction bases matched to no gene is 4. Recombination linked TRBV6-5 to TRBJ1-2; 8 central bases correspond to TRBD1. The sequenced sample was PBMCs or T cells enriched from blood (not recorded which). The sequence came from a man between 60 and 75 years old who had recovered from COVID-19. The base sequence is TGTGCCAGCAGACTCGGACAGGGTAACTATGGCTACACCTTC. This yields the protein CASRLGQGNYGYTF.